This T cell receptor (beta chain) was identified during a study of beta chain features in type 1 diabetes. This CDR3 has 14 residues. Trimming shortened V by 8 bases and J by 0 bases, and 8 bases separated the two germline ends. CDR1 is SGHAT, CDR2 FQNNGV, per germline. Findings of the study overall: Moderate but significant shortening of TCRB CDR3s was recorded in all four CD4+ subsets from Type 1 diabetes patients. Reduced insertions and increased deletions marked VDJ junctions in type 1 diabetes patients. Within the patient group, naive, central memory and Treg TCRB repertoires appeared more similar to each other than within healthy donors. Researchers cautioned that cDNA sequencing could over-represent cells with high TCR expression.

The sequenced template was cDNA made from the entire isolated RNA. Reads for stem cell-like memory T cell samples averaged around 1 million. Some clones are missing from TCRdb's copy, which holds only in-frame ones; the method was immunoSEQ multiplex PCR. The sample comprises approximately 20,000 clones, under 75% of which are singletons, and 0.37% rests with the top ten. This clone has only one observation. Antigen: not known. The receptor comes from a man aged 18 to 29 with type 1 diabetes. Sequencing used stem cell memory CD4+ T cells from blood. The chain is built from TRBV11-2 and TRBJ2-6; the D gene is possibly TRBD2 (5 bases). Here the CDR3 reads CASGRGSGANVLTF. The CDR3 bases are TGTGCCAGCGGCCGGGGCTCTGGGGCCAACGTCCTGACTTTC.